The rows below give T cell receptor beta chains drawn from one sample of a study of vaccination effects on CD4 cells after COVID-19. Generated by immunoSEQ multiplex PCR, the TCRdb table keeps only in-frame clones and is missing some. The repertoire includes tens of thousands of clones, approximately 72% of them detected once, and just under 3% sits in the top ten. These receptors' antigens are unknown. The sample consisted of CD4+ T cells from PBMCs cultured with HCoV-NL63 spike peptides, taken before COVID-19 vaccination. The origin of the receptors is a human donor who received a COVID-19 vaccine. Both conserved end residues are part of each CDR3. The D gene is left open where the match is weak. Only part of the rows carry a size: once, few, many, or a class if the clone is expanded.

TRBJ2-5,TRBD1,TRBV11-3,.,CASSLGGTAIQETQYF,TGTGCCAGCAGCTTAGGAGGGACAGCTATCCAAGAGACCCAGTACTTC
TRBJ1-1,.,TRBV7-2,.,CASSLTVLSTEAFF,TGTGCCAGCAGCCTTACAGTCCTCAGCACTGAAGCTTTCTTT
TRBJ2-5,TRBD1,TRBV4-1,.,CASSQDNLWDRQETQYF,TGCGCCAGCAGCCAAGATAATCTTTGGGACAGGCAAGAGACCCAGTACTTC
TRBJ2-1,TRBD2,TRBV7-8,.,CASRKRTSGPYNEQFF,TGTGCCAGCAGAAAGAGGACTAGCGGACCCTACAATGAGCAGTTCTTC
TRBJ1-5,.,TRBV28,once,CASSSPQNQPQHF,TGTGCCAGCAGTTCCCCCCAGAATCAGCCCCAGCATTTT
TRBJ1-1,TRBD1,TRBV7-2,.,CASSLTGSENTEAFF,TGTGCCAGCAGCTTGACAGGGAGCGAGAACACTGAAGCTTTCTTT
TRBJ2-3,.,TRBV11-1,few,CAITGTSTDTQYF,TGTGCCATAACCGGGACTAGCACAGATACGCAGTATTTT
TRBJ1-5,TRBD1,TRBV4-1,few,CASSPDRMANQPQHF,TGCGCCAGCAGCCCGGACAGGATGGCCAATCAGCCCCAGCATTTT
TRBJ2-2,.,TRBV27,.,CASSLSPGTNTGELFF,TGTGCCAGCAGTTTATCCCCAGGGACCAACACCGGGGAGCTGTTTTTT
TRBJ1-6,TRBD1,TRBV28,.,CASSSDRARSNSPLHF,TGTGCCAGCAGTTCGGACAGGGCTCGGTCAAATTCACCCCTCCACTTT
TRBJ1-5,.,TRBV5-4,.,CASSLAGINQPQHF,TGTGCCAGCAGCTTGGCGGGGATCAATCAGCCCCAGCATTTT
TRBJ1-3,.,TRBV2,.,CASSPGAGNTIYF,TGTGCCAGCAGCCCGGGGGCTGGAAACACCATATATTTT
TRBJ2-2,.,TRBV19,.,CASSWTVNTGELFF,TGTGCCAGTAGTTGGACAGTGAACACCGGGGAGCTGTTTTTT
TRBJ2-2,.,TRBV25-1,.,CASSEFWGPTARTGELFF,TGTGCCAGCAGTGAATTTTGGGGCCCGACGGCGCGCACCGGGGAGCTGTTTTTT
TRBJ2-1,.,TRBV27,once,CASARQSLKGNEQFF,TGTGCCAGCGCACGACAGAGCCTTAAGGGCAATGAGCAGTTCTTC
TRBJ2-1,.,TRBV28,.,CASRQARPSFHNEQFF,TGTGCCAGCAGACAGGCCCGCCCGAGCTTTCACAATGAGCAGTTCTTC
TRBJ1-3,TRBD1,TRBV5-4,.,CASSQNRGVTGNTIYF,TGTGCCAGCAGCCAGAACAGGGGAGTGACTGGAAACACCATATATTTT
TRBJ1-2,.,TRBV19,.,CACGEAAPDGYTF,TGTGCCTGTGGAGAGGCCGCCCCTGATGGCTACACCTTC
TRBJ1-5,.,TRBV6-6,few,CASSYRGDQPQHF,TGTGCCAGCAGTTACAGGGGCGATCAGCCCCAGCATTTT
TRBJ2-5,TRBD2,TRBV5-4,.,CASSLAGRAETQYF,TGTGCCAGCAGCTTGGCCGGGAGGGCAGAGACCCAGTACTTC
TRBJ2-3,.,TRBV4-3,.,CASSLEVMNTDTQYF,TGCGCCAGCAGCCTGGAGGTGATGAACACAGATACGCAGTATTTT
TRBJ2-5,TRBD1,TRBV6-4,.,CASSDLRKTGGGGETQYF,TGTGCCAGCAGTGACTTAAGAAAGACAGGGGGCGGAGGGGAGACCCAGTACTTC
TRBJ1-5,.,TRBV6-5,few,CASRTTGDSNQPQHF,TGTGCCAGCAGAACGACAGGCGATAGCAATCAGCCCCAGCATTTT
TRBJ1-4,TRBD1,TRBV18,once,CASSPKGQGGEKLFF,TGTGCCAGCTCACCGAAAGGACAGGGCGGTGAAAAACTGTTTTTT
TRBJ1-6,.,TRBV30,.,CAWSLDIYNSPLHF,TGTGCCTGGTCGCTCGACATCTATAATTCACCCCTCCACTTT
TRBJ2-5,.,TRBV27,.,CASSLYYQETQYF,TGTGCCAGCAGTTTATACTATCAAGAGACCCAGTACTTC
TRBJ1-2,TRBD1,TRBV2,.,CASSEYRGGYGYTF,TGTGCCAGCAGTGAATACAGGGGCGGCTATGGCTACACCTTC
TRBJ2-5,TRBD2,TRBV3-1/TRBV3-2,.,CASSRRLSGVSPETQYF,TGTGCCAGCAGCCGTAGGCTAAGCGGGGTGTCCCCAGAGACCCAGTACTTC
TRBJ1-1,.,TRBV2,.,CASRKQGGEGTEAFF,TGTGCCAGCAGAAAACAGGGAGGAGAGGGCACTGAAGCTTTCTTT
TRBJ1-4,.,TRBV4-3,.,CASSQDLGELDSRDWEKLFF,TGCGCCAGCAGCCAAGATCTCGGCGAACTGGACAGTCGAGACTGGGAAAAACTGTTTTTT
TRBJ2-3,TRBD2,TRBV29-1,few,CSVGDRTSGGTDTQYF,TGCAGCGTTGGGGACCGGACTAGCGGGGGCACAGATACGCAGTATTTT
TRBJ1-6,.,TRBV4-1,.,CASSQEYTPAGSPLHF,TGCGCCAGCAGCCAAGAATACACCCCGGCTGGTTCACCCCTCCACTTT
TRBJ2-3,TRBD1,TRBV6-5,.,CASITQGVDTQYF,TGTGCCAGCATTACACAGGGGGTAGATACGCAGTATTTT
TRBJ1-6,.,TRBV5-1,.,CASSFSQYNSPLHF,TGCGCCAGCAGCTTCTCACAGTATAATTCACCCCTCCACTTT
TRBJ2-1,TRBD2,TRBV19,.,CASSKLAGDYNEQFF,TGTGCCAGTAGTAAGTTAGCGGGGGACTACAATGAGCAGTTCTTC
TRBJ1-2,TRBD1,TRBV5-1,once,CASRGTGLNGYTF,TGCGCCAGCAGGGGGACAGGGTTGAATGGCTACACCTTC
TRBJ2-4,TRBD1,TRBV3-1/TRBV3-2,.,CASRRQGLNIQYF,TGTGCCAGCAGGCGACAGGGATTGAACATTCAGTACTTC
TRBJ1-4,.,TRBV20-1,.,CSASAGTTNEKLFF,TGCAGTGCTAGTGCCGGGACCACTAATGAAAAACTGTTTTTT
TRBJ2-1,.,TRBV12-3/TRBV12-4,.,CASSRGRGNEQFF,TGTGCCAGCAGCCGTGGACGGGGGAATGAGCAGTTCTTC
TRBJ1-1,.,TRBV30,.,CAWGHRVLDTEAFF,TGTGCCTGGGGGCACAGGGTGTTGGACACTGAAGCTTTCTTT
TRBJ2-6,.,TRBV7-9,.,CASTKTSGANVLTF,TGTGCCAGCACCAAAACGTCTGGGGCCAACGTCCTGACTTTC
TRBJ1-3,.,TRBV9,.,CASSVRDPLSGNTIYF,TGTGCCAGCAGCGTACGTGACCCACTCTCTGGAAACACCATATATTTT
TRBJ1-2,TRBD1,TRBV6-6,once,CASSFDSTGGGYTF,TGTGCCAGCAGTTTCGACTCGACAGGGGGCGGCTACACCTTC
TRBJ2-2,.,TRBV6-5,.,CASSYFGQNTGELFF,TGTGCCAGCAGTTACTTCGGACAGAACACCGGGGAGCTGTTTTTT
TRBJ2-3,.,TRBV3-1/TRBV3-2,once,CASSGTGGLDTQYF,TGTGCCAGCAGCGGAACGGGGGGCCTGGATACGCAGTATTTT
TRBJ1-2,TRBD1,TRBV29-1,.,CSARDRGFLTF,TGCAGCGCCAGGGACAGGGGGTTTCTCACCTTC
TRBJ1-1,TRBD1,TRBV6-6,few,CASRDQGGTEAFF,TGTGCCAGCAGAGATCAGGGGGGCACTGAAGCTTTCTTT
TRBJ2-2,.,TRBV7-2,few,CASSLRGELFF,TGTGCCAGCAGCTTACGCGGGGAGCTGTTTTTT
TRBJ2-5,.,TRBV13,.,CASSLPGEETQYF,TGTGCCAGCAGCTTACCAGGGGAGGAGACCCAGTACTTC
TRBJ1-1,TRBD1,TRBV19,.,CASSRTFLDRPVNTEAFF,TGTGCCAGTAGCCGAACCTTTCTGGACAGGCCGGTGAACACTGAAGCTTTCTTT